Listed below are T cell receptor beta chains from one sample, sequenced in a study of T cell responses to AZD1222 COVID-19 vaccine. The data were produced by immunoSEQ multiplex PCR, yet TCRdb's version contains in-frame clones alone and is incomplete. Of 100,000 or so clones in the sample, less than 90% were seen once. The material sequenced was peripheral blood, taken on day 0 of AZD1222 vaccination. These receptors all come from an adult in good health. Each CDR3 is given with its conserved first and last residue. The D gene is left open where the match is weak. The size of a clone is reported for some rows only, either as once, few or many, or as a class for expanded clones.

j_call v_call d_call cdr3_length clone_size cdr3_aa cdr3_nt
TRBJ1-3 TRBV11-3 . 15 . CASSPVQSSGNTIYF TGTGCCAGCAGCCCCGTCCAGAGCTCTGGAAACACCATATATTTT
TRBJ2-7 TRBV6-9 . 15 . CASIRGGRSFYEQYF TGTGCCAGCATTAGAGGGGGACGATCTTTCTACGAGCAGTACTTC
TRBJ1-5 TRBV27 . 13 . CASSFQSNQPQHF TGTGCCAGCAGTTTTCAGAGCAATCAGCCCCAGCATTTT
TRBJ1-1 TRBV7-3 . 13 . CASSSYLDLGAFF TGTGCCAGCAGCTCCTACCTAGATCTTGGGGCTTTCTTT
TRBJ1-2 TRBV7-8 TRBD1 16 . CASSLAHPGQAYGYTF TGTGCCAGCAGCTTAGCGCACCCCGGACAGGCCTATGGCTACACCTTC
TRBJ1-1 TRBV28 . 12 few CARRTDNTEAFF TGTGCCAGACGGACGGACAACACTGAAGCTTTCTTT
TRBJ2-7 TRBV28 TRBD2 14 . CASLASGSAYEQYF TGTGCCAGCCTGGCCAGCGGGAGCGCCTACGAGCAGTACTTC
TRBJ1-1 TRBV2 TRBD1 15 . CASKGQTLMNTEAFF TGTGCCAGCAAGGGACAGACTCTTATGAACACTGAAGCTTTCTTT
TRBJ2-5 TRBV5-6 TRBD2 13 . CASSLTSGGLQYF TGTGCCAGCAGCTTGACTAGCGGGGGTTTACAGTACTTC
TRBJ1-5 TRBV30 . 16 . CAWSVGGLWGNQPQHF TGTGCCTGGAGTGTAGGCGGGTTGTGGGGAAATCAGCCCCAGCATTTT
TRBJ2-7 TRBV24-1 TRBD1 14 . CATSEGGEVHEQYF TGTGCCACCAGTGAAGGGGGCGAGGTCCACGAGCAGTACTTC
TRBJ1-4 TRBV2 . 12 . CASRQINEKLFF TGTGCCAGCAGACAGATAAACGAAAAACTGTTTTTT
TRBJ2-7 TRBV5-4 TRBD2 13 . CASSLAGGDEQYF TGTGCCAGCAGTCTAGCGGGAGGGGACGAGCAGTACTTC
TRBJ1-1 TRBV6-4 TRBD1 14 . CASRRTGDNTEAFF TGTGCCAGCAGGAGAACAGGGGATAACACTGAAGCTTTCTTT
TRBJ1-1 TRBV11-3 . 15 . CASSLDVRPNTEAFF TGTGCCAGCAGCTTAGATGTCAGGCCGAACACTGAAGCTTTCTTT
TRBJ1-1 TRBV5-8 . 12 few CASSSGFTEAFF TGTGCCAGCAGCTCAGGTTTCACTGAAGCTTTCTTT
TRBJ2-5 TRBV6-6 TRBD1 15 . CASSPAGTAMMAQYF TGTGCCAGCAGCCCGGCCGGGACAGCCATGATGGCCCAGTACTTC
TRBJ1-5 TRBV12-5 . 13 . CASGPGSTQPQHF TGTGCTAGTGGCCCAGGGTCAACTCAGCCCCAGCATTTT
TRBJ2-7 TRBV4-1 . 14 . CASSQVDRRYEQYF TGCGCCAGCAGCCAAGTAGACAGACGCTACGAGCAGTACTTC
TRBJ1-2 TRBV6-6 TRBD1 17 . CASSHSRTGKNSYGYTF TGTGCCAGCAGTCATTCTCGGACAGGGAAAAATTCCTATGGCTACACCTTC
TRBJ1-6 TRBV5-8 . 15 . CASNRNDRQNSPLHF TGTGCCAGCAACCGAAACGACAGACAGAATTCACCCCTCCACTTT
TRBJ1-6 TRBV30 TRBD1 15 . CAWSARTGENSPLHF TGTGCCTGGAGTGCTCGGACAGGAGAGAATTCACCCCTCCACTTT
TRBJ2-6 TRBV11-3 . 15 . CASSLLLPGANVLTF TGTGCCAGCAGCTTATTACTCCCCGGGGCCAACGTCCTGACTTTC
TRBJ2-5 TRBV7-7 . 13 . CASSLGTSETQYF TGTGCCAGCAGCTTAGGTACGTCGGAGACCCAGTACTTC
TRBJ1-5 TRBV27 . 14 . CASSLSRGVQPQHF TGTGCCAGCAGTTTATCGAGGGGGGTCCAGCCCCAGCATTTT
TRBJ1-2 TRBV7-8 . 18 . CASSLPGSAQGVSYGYTF TGTGCCAGCAGCTTACCGGGTTCGGCTCAGGGTGTTAGCTATGGCTACACCTTC
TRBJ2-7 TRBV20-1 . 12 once CSASAQSYEQYF TGCAGTGCTAGTGCCCAGTCCTACGAGCAGTACTTC
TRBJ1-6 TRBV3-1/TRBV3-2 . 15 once CASSPPGGEGSPLHF TGTGCCAGCAGCCCCCCCGGGGGGGAGGGGTCACCCCTCCACTTT
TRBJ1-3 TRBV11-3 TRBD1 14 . CASSFTGVGNTIYF TGTGCCAGCAGCTTCACAGGGGTCGGAAACACCATATATTTT
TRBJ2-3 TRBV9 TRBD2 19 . CASSVPSSGAPIGTDTQYF TGTGCCAGCAGCGTACCCTCTAGCGGGGCCCCTATTGGCACAGATACGCAGTATTTT
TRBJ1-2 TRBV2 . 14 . CASSGTLQKGGYTF TGTGCCAGCAGTGGAACCTTACAGAAGGGTGGCTACACCTTC
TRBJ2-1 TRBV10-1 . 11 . CASRIGSEQFF TGCGCCAGCAGGATCGGGAGTGAGCAGTTCTTC
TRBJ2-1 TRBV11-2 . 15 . CASSLVPGIRNEQFF TGTGCCAGCAGCTTAGTCCCGGGAATACGGAATGAACAGTTCTTC
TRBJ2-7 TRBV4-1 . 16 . CASSQDSGGGSYEQYF TGCGCCAGCAGCCAAGATTCTGGGGGCGGCTCCTACGAGCAGTACTTC
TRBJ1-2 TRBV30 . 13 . CAWSISRVHGYTF TGTGCCTGGAGTATTAGCAGGGTTCACGGCTACACCTTC
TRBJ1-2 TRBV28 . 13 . CASSLSARYGYTF TGTGCCAGCAGTTTATCAGCCCGCTATGGCTACACCTTC
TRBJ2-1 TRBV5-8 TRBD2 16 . CASSRGEAGAHNEQFF TGTGCCAGCAGCCGGGGGGAGGCGGGAGCACACAATGAGCAGTTCTTC
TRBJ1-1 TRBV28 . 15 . CASSYRGGGGTEAFF TGTGCCAGCAGTTACCGTGGGGGAGGGGGCACTGAAGCTTTCTTT
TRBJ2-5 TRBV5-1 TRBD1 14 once CASSSQGAAETQYF TGCGCCAGCAGCAGTCAGGGGGCTGCGGAGACCCAGTACTTC
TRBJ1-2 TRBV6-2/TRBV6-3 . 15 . CASSYIGGTNYGYTF TGTGCCAGCAGTTACATAGGAGGGACTAACTATGGCTACACCTTC